This T cell receptor beta chain was sequenced for a study of blood T cell repertoires in COVID-19. About this clone: This sample also contains other DNA sequences that code for the same CDR3.

With 6 bases clipped from V and 7 bases from J, the junction kept 7 bases outside the gene matches. The CDR3 totals 14 residues. Germline assignment: CDR1 LGHNA and CDR2 YNFKEQ. Per the authors' pipeline: The assay estimated nucleated cells by amplifying reference gene primers. TCRdb keeps only in-frame clones here, not all; method: immunoSEQ multiplex PCR. V and J calls and clone size come straight from that table; D and trimming were deduced from the DNA. The data hold approximately 190,000 clones, with 88% observed a single time. V and J are TRBV4-2 and TRBJ2-1; 9 bases line up with TRBD2. This receptor was obtained from a man aged 35 to 55 with active or convalescent COVID-19. Sequencing was performed on peripheral blood. The CDR3 protein is CASSRAGGPNEQFF. The CDR3 coding sequence is TGTGCCAGCAGTAGGGCGGGAGGGCCGAATGAGCAGTTCTTC.